This T cell receptor (beta chain) was captured in a study of cytomegalovirus exposure and HLA in healthy donors. In the case of this clone: The target antigen is unknown.

Whole-study findings and limits: A few CMV-associated chains were confirmed in vitro to be specific for CMV antigens. With high specificity and sensitivity, the classifier reportedly diagnosed cytomegalovirus status.

The method was immunoSEQ multiplex PCR; TCRdb's version includes in-frame clones alone and lacks a portion of them. The repertoire holds about 360,000 clones, more than 80% seen once, with under 0.95% in the top ten. The source material was PBMCs. The receptor was isolated from a woman aged 18-29 years in good health and CMV-seronegative.

The CDR3 sequence is CASSAEGGPYNEQFF. CDR3 DNA: TGTGCCAGCAGCGCAGAGGGTGGTCCGTACAATGAGCAGTTCTTC. V is TRBV7-9 and J is TRBJ2-1, with D possibly matching TRBD2 (5 bases). The CDR3 runs 15 residues. Germline V gene data show CDR1 as SEHNR and CDR2 as FQNEAQ (reference sequence). The ends were cut back, 5 bases at V and 4 bases at J, with 15 bases in the middle.